This T cell receptor beta chain originates from a study of T cells in Graves' hyperthyroidism and ophthalmopathy. The source material, RNA transcripts, was used to amplify TCR beta CDR3 regions. First-round RT-PCR targeting the TCR CDR3 was performed with the HTBI primer set. TCRdb analysed the multiplex PCR reads with MiXCR anew, one entry per CDR3 protein. The table includes 550,000 to 700,000 distinct CDR3 sequences, roughly 50% detected once. The germline CDR1 and CDR2 sequences are MDHEN and SYDVKM. The ends were cut back, 5 bases at V and 4 bases at J, with 15 bases in the middle. This CDR3 is built from 15 residues.

Sample: peripheral blood or thyroid tissue (not recorded which). The chain recombines TRBV28 with TRBJ1-5, with a possible D match to TRBD1 (5 bases). This clonotype was sampled from an adult woman with Graves' disease, either hyperthyroidism or ophthalmopathy (not recorded which). The CDR3 nucleotides read TGTGCCAGCAGTGGGGGACGGAGCCAAAATCAGCCCCAGCATTTT. Translation: CASSGGRSQNQPQHF.